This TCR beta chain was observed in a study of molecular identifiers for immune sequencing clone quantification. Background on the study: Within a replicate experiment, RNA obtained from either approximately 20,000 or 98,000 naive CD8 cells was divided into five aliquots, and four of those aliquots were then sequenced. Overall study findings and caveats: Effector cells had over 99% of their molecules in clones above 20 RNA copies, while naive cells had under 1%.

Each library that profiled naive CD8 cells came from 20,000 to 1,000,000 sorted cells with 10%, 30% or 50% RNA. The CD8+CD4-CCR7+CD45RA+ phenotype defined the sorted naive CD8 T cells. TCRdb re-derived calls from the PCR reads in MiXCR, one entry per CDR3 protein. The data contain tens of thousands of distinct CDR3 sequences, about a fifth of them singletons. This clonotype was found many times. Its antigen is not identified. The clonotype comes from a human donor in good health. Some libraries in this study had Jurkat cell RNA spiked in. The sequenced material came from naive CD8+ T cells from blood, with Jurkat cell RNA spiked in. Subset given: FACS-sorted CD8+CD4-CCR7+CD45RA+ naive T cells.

CDR3 coding DNA: TGTGCCAGCAGTTCCTCAGAATCGGAGACCCAGTACTTC. Its translation is CASSSSESETQYF. This chain links TRBV27 with TRBJ2-5; D unresolved. Trimming took 4 bases from V and 5 from J, leaving 11 bases between them. Germline values: CDR1 MNHEY, CDR2 SMNVEV (reference sequence). The CDR3 consists of 13 residues.